These 7 T cell receptor beta chains share one sample of origin, sequenced in a study of control samples from healthy donors and cancer patients. Assay: immunoSEQ multiplex PCR; the TCRdb copy retains only in-frame clones and omits some. This table has some 73,000 clones, about 95% appearing once. Sequencing used blood. These receptors all stem from a woman between 40 and 55 years old in good health.

The chain employs TRBV30 and TRBJ2-6; possibly TRBD1 for D (5 bases). Between the trimmed V and J ends, which lost 4 bases and 4 bases, there was a span of 11 bases. The CDR3 runs to 14 residues. The germline V gene encodes CDR1 GTSNPN and CDR2 SVGIG (reference sequence). The CDR3 protein is CAWIGAGGANVLTF. The CDR3 DNA is TGTGCCTGGATAGGGGCTGGGGGGGCCAACGTCCTGACTTTC.

This clone was seen more than once but under ten times. For the CDR3, the DNA is TGTGCCAGCTCACCAGGACTAGCGGGAAGTGAGACCCAGTACTTC. As protein: CASSPGLAGSETQYF. V is TRBV18 and J is TRBJ2-5; 12 bases align to TRBD2. Trimming removed 2 bases from V and 5 bases from J; junction bases left unmatched: 3. This CDR3 region has 15 residues. CDR1 and CDR2 from the germline V gene are KGHSH and LQKENI.

The rearrangement uses TRBV7-8 and TRBJ2-7; 8 bases are shared with TRBD2. Germline CDR1 and CDR2: SGHVS and FQNEAQ. The CDR3 covers 15 residues. Unmatched junction bases numbered 8, after V lost 5 bases and J lost 2 bases. The chain's CDR3 is CASSHSSGITYEQYF. The DNA of the CDR3 is TGTGCCAGCAGCCACAGTAGCGGGATTACCTACGAGCAGTACTTC.

This clone was detected once. The rearrangement uses TRBV19 and TRBJ2-5; TRBD1 matches 7 bases. Per germline, CDR1 LNHDA and CDR2 SQIVND (reference sequence). The CDR3 runs 15 residues. The trim removed 1 base at V and 2 bases at J, leaving 4 bases unmatched. CDR3 in amino acids: CASSIGWGQQETQYF. The CDR3 DNA reads as TGTGCCAGTAGTATAGGGTGGGGACAGCAAGAGACCCAGTACTTC.

A remark on this clone: Other DNA sequences in the same sample also yield this CDR3. The rearrangement joins TRBV18 to TRBJ2-7; no clear D gene. V was clipped by 0 bases and J by 4 bases, with 7 bases between them. The germline V gene encodes CDR1 KGHSH and CDR2 LQKENI. The CDR3 runs to 13 residues. The CDR3 reads CASSPPSSYEQYF. For the CDR3, the DNA is TGTGCCAGCTCACCACCGAGTAGTTACGAGCAGTACTTC.

The chain employs TRBV11-3 and TRBJ1-1; maybe TRBD1 (6 bases). Germline CDR1 and CDR2: SGHNT and YENEEA. V was clipped by 5 bases and J by 5 bases, with 12 bases between them. CDR3 size: 13 residues. DNA for the CDR3: TGTGCCAGCAGCCCGGACAGTTATACTGAAGCTTTCTTT. Protein sequence: CASSPDSYTEAFF.

V usage is TRBV19 and J usage is TRBJ1-2; D is undetermined. Trimming took 5 bases from V and 2 from J, leaving 9 bases between them. Per germline, CDR1 LNHDA and CDR2 SQIVND (reference sequence). The CDR3 totals 13 residues. This chain's CDR3 is CASSVTLNYGYTF. CDR3 bases: TGTGCCAGTAGTGTCACCTTGAACTATGGCTACACCTTC.